These T cell receptor beta chains were read from a single sample in a study of monozygotic twins with cystic fibrosis. Produced via immunoSEQ multiplex PCR; TCRdb's table is partial and in-frame only. The sample includes around 30,000 clones, around 81% of them seen just once. Sequencing used blood. The receptors were sampled from a girl aged 2 to 9 with cystic fibrosis. The CDR3 runs from the conserved cysteine through the conserved F or W. Fields, in order: clone size, J gene, D gene, V gene, CDR3 protein, CDR3 DNA. D genes are given only for firm matches. Size values are once, few and many counts, or a class for expanded clones, and some rows have none.

NA | TRBJ2-7 | NA | TRBV27 | CASSTGFYEQYF | TGTGCCAGCAGTACAGGTTTCTACGAGCAGTACTTC
NA | TRBJ2-2 | NA | TRBV6-5 | CASSLSVWGELFF | TGTGCCAGCAGTCTTAGTGTGTGGGGGGAGCTGTTTTTT
NA | TRBJ2-7 | NA | TRBV7-2 | CASSLQSSYEQYF | TGTGCCAGCAGCTTACAGTCTTCCTACGAGCAGTACTTC
NA | TRBJ1-1 | TRBD1 | TRBV6-7 | CASSPRGLTLEAFF | TGTGCCAGCAGCCCTAGGGGGCTGACTCTTGAAGCTTTCTTT
NA | TRBJ2-7 | NA | TRBV4-1 | CASSLSGFSYEQYF | TGCGCCAGCAGCCTATCAGGGTTCTCCTACGAGCAGTACTTC
NA | TRBJ1-5 | NA | TRBV7-8 | CASSYLRGRSQPQHF | TGTGCCAGCAGCTATCTTAGGGGTCGAAGCCAGCCCCAGCATTTT
NA | TRBJ1-3 | TRBD1 | TRBV5-1 | CASSADRGRNTIYF | TGCGCCAGCAGCGCCGACAGGGGGCGGAACACCATATATTTT
once | TRBJ2-5 | NA | TRBV19 | CASSPNGAGEETQYF | TGTGCCAGTAGTCCGAATGGAGCGGGTGAAGAGACCCAGTACTTC
NA | TRBJ2-1 | NA | TRBV2 | CASTRDSSGNEQFF | TGTGCCAGCACCCGGGACTCCTCAGGCAATGAGCAGTTCTTC
NA | TRBJ2-7 | NA | TRBV9 | CASSSGISYEQYF | TGTGCCAGCAGCTCCGGGATATCCTACGAGCAGTACTTC